Presented here are 10 T cell receptor beta chains from one specimen sequenced in a study of blood T cell repertoires in COVID-19. TCRdb keeps only in-frame clones here, not all; method: immunoSEQ multiplex PCR. This table has around 180,000 clones, over 75% appearing once. Sequencing was carried out using peripheral blood. These receptors were collected from a person between 65 and 80 years old with COVID-19, enrolled during active disease.

The chain combines TRBV5-6 with TRBJ1-3; D is possibly TRBD1 (5 bases). This CDR3 spans 17 amino acids. In germline, CDR1 is SGHDT, CDR2 YYEEEE. Deletions cut 0 bases from V and 2 bases from J, with 15 bases between. The CDR3 sequence: CASSLVQGKSPGNTIYF. Here the CDR3 DNA reads TGTGCCAGCAGCTTGGTTCAGGGAAAGAGTCCTGGAAACACCATATATTTT.

In the case of this clone: Other DNA sequences in this specimen translate into the identical CDR3. CDR3 nucleotides: TGTGCCAGCAGCTTAGGGGCAGGGGAAGAGACCCAGTACTTC. Its protein product is CASSLGAGEETQYF. V gene TRBV7-9 combines with J gene TRBJ2-5; D is perhaps TRBD1 (6 bases). CDR1 is SEHNR and CDR2 is FQNEAQ in the germline V gene (reference sequence). The ends were cut back, 1 base at V and 3 bases at J, with 9 bases in the middle. The CDR3 is 14 amino acids.

The chain uses TRBV19 and TRBJ2-2; 8 nucleotides line up with TRBD2. The CDR3 totals 15 residues. CDR1 is LNHDA and CDR2 is SQIVND in the germline V gene (reference sequence). Unmatched junction bases numbered 1, after V lost 2 bases and J lost 2 bases. Written as DNA, the CDR3 is TGTGCCAGTAGTATAACTAGCGGTAACACCGGGGAGCTGTTTTTT. It translates to CASSITSGNTGELFF.

The rearrangement links TRBV20-1 to TRBJ1-5; TRBD1 matches at 9 bases. J lost 0 bases, V lost 3 bases, and 9 bases had no gene match. The CDR3 has 17 residues. Germline assignment: CDR1 DFQATT and CDR2 SNEGSKA (reference sequence). The CDR3: CSASGGQGTYSNQPQHF. CDR3 DNA sequence: TGCAGTGCTAGTGGAGGACAGGGGACGTATAGCAATCAGCCCCAGCATTTT.

V gene TRBV10-3 combines with J gene TRBJ2-2; TRBD1 is a possible D gene (5 bases). The CDR3 is 15 amino acids. V lost 7 bases to trimming and J lost 0 bases, with 12 bases between them. The germline CDR1 and CDR2 sequences are ENHRY and SYGVKD. The CDR3 is CAITGRASNTGELFF. The CDR3 DNA is TGTGCCATCACCGGCAGGGCCTCGAACACCGGGGAGCTGTTTTTT.

This sequence joins TRBV7-2 and TRBJ2-1; 13 nucleotides align to TRBD2. CDR3 size: 19 residues. The V segment lost 2 bases and the J segment 4 bases; nucleotides outside the gene matches: 11. Per germline, CDR1 SGHTA and CDR2 FQGNSA. The CDR3 reads CASSLPGTSGEQRYNEQFF. For the CDR3, the DNA is TGTGCCAGCAGCTTACCTGGGACTAGCGGGGAGCAAAGATACAATGAGCAGTTCTTC.

The V gene is TRBV11-2, the J gene TRBJ1-6, with D possibly matching TRBD1 (6 bases). V lost 1 base, J lost 1 base, and 11 bases lay in between. CDR1 and CDR2 (germline): SGHAT, FQNNGV. The CDR3 has 17 amino acids. CDR3 bases: TGTGCCAGCAGCTTAGTCGGGGGGGCGTCCTATAATTCACCCCTCCACTTT. This translates into CASSLVGGASYNSPLHF.

In its sample, this clone was seen once. V usage is TRBV5-6 and J usage is TRBJ2-2; 12 bases are a match to TRBD2. Germline CDR1 SGHDT, CDR2 YYEEEE. This CDR3 comprises 16 residues. V lost 1 base, J lost 10 bases, and 8 bases stayed unmatched. The CDR3 coding sequence is TGTGCCAGCAGCTTGTTAACTAGCGGGGGGTCGTCGGAGCTGTTTTTT. This codes for CASSLLTSGGSSELFF.

The chain employs TRBV2 and TRBJ2-7; maybe TRBD1 (6 bases). This CDR3 is built from 14 residues. The germline V gene has CDR1 SNHLY and CDR2 FYNNEI. V was shortened by 6 bases and J by 3 bases, with 15 bases between the two germline ends. CDR3 region: CASSAPRGNYEQYF. The DNA of the CDR3 is TGTGCCAGCAGCGCTCCCAGGGGAAACTACGAGCAGTACTTC.

This clone has only one observation. V is TRBV29-1 and J is TRBJ2-7; D may be TRBD2 (5 bases). Germline V lookup: CDR1 SQVTM, CDR2 ANQGSEA. The CDR3 runs to 12 residues. Between the trimmed V and J ends, which lost 5 bases and 0 bases, there was a span of 8 bases. CDR3 DNA: TGCAGCGTTCGGGGATACTCCTACGAGCAGTACTTC. Its protein is CSVRGYSYEQYF.